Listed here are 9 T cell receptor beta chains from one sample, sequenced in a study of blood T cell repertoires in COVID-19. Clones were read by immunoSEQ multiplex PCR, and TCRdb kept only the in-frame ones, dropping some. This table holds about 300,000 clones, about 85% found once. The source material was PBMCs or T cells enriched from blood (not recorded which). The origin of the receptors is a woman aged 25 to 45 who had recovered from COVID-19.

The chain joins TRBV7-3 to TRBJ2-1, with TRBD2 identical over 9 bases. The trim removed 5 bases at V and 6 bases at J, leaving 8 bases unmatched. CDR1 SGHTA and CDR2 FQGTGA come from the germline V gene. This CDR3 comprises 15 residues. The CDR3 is CASSPLAGLGNEQFF. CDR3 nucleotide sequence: TGTGCCAGCAGCCCTCTAGCGGGGCTTGGCAATGAGCAGTTCTTC. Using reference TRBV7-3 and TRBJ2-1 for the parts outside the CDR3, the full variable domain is GAGVSQTPSNKVTEKGKYVELRCDPISGHTALYWYRQSLGQGPEFLIYFQGTGAADDSGLPNDRFFAVRPEGSVSTLKIQRTERGDSAVYLCASSPLAGLGNEQFFGPGTRLTVL.

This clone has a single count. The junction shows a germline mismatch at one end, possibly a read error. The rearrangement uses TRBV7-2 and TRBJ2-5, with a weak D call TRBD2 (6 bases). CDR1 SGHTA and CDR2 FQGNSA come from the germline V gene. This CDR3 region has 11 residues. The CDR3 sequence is CASSLVVGLHF. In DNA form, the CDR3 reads TGTGCCAGCAGCTTAGTGGTGGGACTCCACTTC.

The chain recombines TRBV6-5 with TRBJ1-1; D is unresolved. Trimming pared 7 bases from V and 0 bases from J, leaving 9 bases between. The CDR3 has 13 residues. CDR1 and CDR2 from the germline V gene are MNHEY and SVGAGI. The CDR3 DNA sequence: TGTGCCAGCATGGCAGACTTGAACACTGAAGCTTTCTTT. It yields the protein CASMADLNTEAFF.

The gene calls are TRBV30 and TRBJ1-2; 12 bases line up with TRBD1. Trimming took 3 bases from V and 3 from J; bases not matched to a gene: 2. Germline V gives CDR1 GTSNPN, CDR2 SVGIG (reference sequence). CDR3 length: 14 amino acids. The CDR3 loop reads CAWRGQGADYGYTF. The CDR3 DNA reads TGTGCCTGGAGGGGACAGGGGGCCGACTATGGCTACACCTTC.

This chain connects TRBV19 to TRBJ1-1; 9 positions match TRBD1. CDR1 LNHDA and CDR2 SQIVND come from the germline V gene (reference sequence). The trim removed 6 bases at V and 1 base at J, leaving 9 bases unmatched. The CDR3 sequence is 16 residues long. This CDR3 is CASSHSWGQGNTEAFF. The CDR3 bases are TGTGCCAGTAGCCACAGTTGGGGACAGGGGAACACTGAAGCTTTCTTT.

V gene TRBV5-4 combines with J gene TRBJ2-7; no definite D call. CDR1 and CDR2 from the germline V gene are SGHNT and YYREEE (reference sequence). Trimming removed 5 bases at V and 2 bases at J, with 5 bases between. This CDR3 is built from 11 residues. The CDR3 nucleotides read TGTGCCAGCAGTAATACCTACGAGCAGTACTTC. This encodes CASSNTYEQYF.

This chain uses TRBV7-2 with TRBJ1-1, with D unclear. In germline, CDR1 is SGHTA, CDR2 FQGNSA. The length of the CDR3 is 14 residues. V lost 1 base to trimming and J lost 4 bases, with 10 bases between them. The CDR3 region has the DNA TGTGCCAGCAGCTTAGGCCACGCGAGCACTGAAGCTTTCTTT. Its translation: CASSLGHASTEAFF.

CDR3 in DNA: TGTGCCAGCAGCTTAGCCCGACTGGCTGGGTCTGATACGCAGTATTTT. Translated, it gives CASSLARLAGSDTQYF. The gene calls are TRBV7-2 and TRBJ2-3, with unresolved D. The CDR3 runs to 16 residues. The V and J ends lost 0 bases and 6 bases respectively, with 16 bases between them. Germline V gene sequence: CDR1 SGHTA, CDR2 FQGNSA.

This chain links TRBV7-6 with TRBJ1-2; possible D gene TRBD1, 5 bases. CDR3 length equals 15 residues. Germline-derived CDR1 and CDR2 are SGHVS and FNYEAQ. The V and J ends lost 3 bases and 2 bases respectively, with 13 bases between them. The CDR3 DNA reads TGTGCCAGCAGCTTGGATGACAGTACGAACTATGGCTACACCTTC. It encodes CASSLDDSTNYGYTF. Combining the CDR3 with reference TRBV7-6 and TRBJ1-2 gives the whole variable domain GAGVSQSPRYKVTKRGQDVALRCDPISGHVSLYWYRQALGQGPEFLTYFNYEAQQDKSGLPNDRFSAERPEGSISTLTIQRTEQRDSAMYRCASSLDDSTNYGYTFGSGTRLTVV.